The 28 T cell receptor beta chains below come from one sample, sequenced in a study of cytomegalovirus exposure and HLA in healthy donors. Vbeta (60) and Jbeta (13) primers were used in the PCR. This table comes from immunoSEQ multiplex PCR, and its TCRdb copy is limited to in-frame clones, with some not included. The table has 150,000 to 200,000 clones, more than 65% seen once; the top ten hold 1.6%. What was sequenced was PBMCs. These receptors were taken from a woman under 40 in good health and CMV-seronegative.

The J gene is TRBJ2-2, the V gene TRBV5-1, with D unresolved. Trimming stripped 0 bases from V and 5 bases from J, with 8 bases between. Germline values: CDR1 SGHRS, CDR2 YFSETQ. The CDR3 sequence is 14 residues long. The CDR3 loop is CASSLARVTGELFF. The CDR3 bases are TGCGCCAGCAGCTTGGCCCGGGTGACCGGGGAGCTGTTTTTT.

The gene calls are TRBV27 and TRBJ1-1; TRBD1 aligns across 8 bases. From germline, CDR1 is MNHEY and CDR2 SMNVEV (reference sequence). V trimming: 6 bases; J trimming: 7 bases; junction bases outside the gene matches: 10. The CDR3 is 14 amino acids. DNA of the CDR3: TGTGCCAGCAGATACCAGGGGGCCCTAGGTGAAGCTTTCTTT. Translation gives CASRYQGALGEAFF.

This clone was recorded only once. In DNA, the CDR3 is TGTGCCATCAGTGATTTACTGGACGAGCAGTACTTC. Protein sequence: CAISDLLDEQYF. The V gene is TRBV10-3, the J gene TRBJ2-7; D is undetermined. Trimming removed 3 bases from V and 5 bases from J, with 8 bases in between. There are 12 residues in the CDR3. Germline V gene data show CDR1 as ENHRY and CDR2 as SYGVKD.

This clone was picked up one time. The chain has TRBV30 and TRBJ1-5; D possibly corresponds to TRBD1 (5 bases). This CDR3 is 15 amino acids long. V dropped 1 base and J dropped 7 bases, with 17 bases sitting between them. Looked up from germline, CDR1 is GTSNPN and CDR2 is SVGIG (reference sequence). This CDR3 is CAWSGRGTKVQPQHF. CDR3 nucleotide sequence: TGTGCCTGGAGTGGACGGGGGACGAAGGTACAGCCCCAGCATTTT.

The chain carries TRBV7-2 and TRBJ2-1, with 7 bases that match TRBD2. J was trimmed by 3 bases and V by 2 bases; bases with no gene match: 4. The CDR3 is 15 residues long. Germline V lookup: CDR1 SGHTA, CDR2 FQGNSA. The CDR3: CASSLSGTVYNEQFF. CDR3 nucleotides: TGTGCCAGCAGCTTAAGCGGGACCGTCTACAATGAGCAGTTCTTC. Combining the CDR3 with reference TRBV7-2 and TRBJ2-1 gives the whole variable domain GAGVSQSPSNKVTEKGKDVELRCDPISGHTALYWYRQSLGQGLEFLIYFQGNSAPDKSGLPSDRFSAERTGGSVSTLTIQRTQQEDSAVYLCASSLSGTVYNEQFFGPGTRLTVL.

This clone has just a few counts. The V call is TRBV7-7, the J call TRBJ1-1, with no clear D. Trimming took off 5 bases at V and 3 bases at J, with 10 bases between the two ends. Germline values: CDR1 SSHAT, CDR2 FNYEAQ (reference sequence). This CDR3 region has 13 residues. CDR3 nucleotides: TGTGCCAGCAGCCAAAATCCGGACACTGAAGCTTTCTTT. Translating it yields CASSQNPDTEAFF.

The chain carries TRBV19 and TRBJ2-7; TRBD2 might be the D (5 bases). The V end lost 4 bases, the J end lost 4 bases, and 17 bases lay between the germline ends. The CDR3 totals 15 residues. Germline loops: CDR1 LNHDA, CDR2 SQIVND (reference sequence). The DNA for the CDR3 is TGTGCCAGTAGTAGACACAGTCCCGGGGATTACGAGCAGTACTTC. Encoded protein: CASSRHSPGDYEQYF.

This clone was seen once. V gene TRBV10-1 combines with J gene TRBJ2-5, with 8 bases lining up with TRBD2. Germline lookup yields CDR1 WNHNN and CDR2 SYGVQD (reference sequence). The CDR3 runs 14 residues. V was clipped by 0 bases and J by 11 bases; unmatched bases: 8. For the CDR3, the DNA is TGCGCCAGCAGTGAGTCTCTAGCGGGTACTGAGCAGTACTTC. Its protein product is CASSESLAGTEQYF.

This clone was counted a single time. The V call is TRBV4-1, the J call TRBJ2-6, with D perhaps TRBD1 (6 bases). The CDR3 contains 15 residues. Per the germline V gene, CDR1 is MGHRA and CDR2 is YSYEKL. Trimming pared 5 bases from V and 4 bases from J, leaving 12 bases between. CDR3 sequence reads: CASSYNRDGANVLTF. CDR3 DNA: TGCGCCAGCAGCTACAACAGGGACGGGGCCAACGTCCTGACTTTC.

This chain links TRBV16 with TRBJ1-3; D remains unclear. CDR1 is KGHSY, CDR2 FQNENV, per germline. The CDR3 has 13 amino acids. Trimming removed 3 bases from V and 3 bases from J, with 6 bases in between. In DNA, the CDR3 is TGTGCCAGCAGCCATATCAGTGGAAACACCATATATTTT. Translated, it gives CASSHISGNTIYF.

The rearrangement uses TRBV5-1 and TRBJ2-7; 7 bases are a match to TRBD2. Germline lookup yields CDR1 SGHRS and CDR2 YFSETQ. The CDR3 runs to 14 residues. Germline trimming cut 0 bases from V and 0 bases from J; bases unmatched to any gene: 0. DNA of the CDR3: TGCGCCAGCAGCTTGGGGACTAGCTCCTACGAGCAGTACTTC. It codes for CASSLGTSSYEQYF. Complete variable domain (other parts from reference TRBV5-1 and TRBJ2-7): KAGVTQTPRYLIKTRGQQVTLSCSPISGHRSVSWYQQTPGQGLQFLFEYFSETQRNKGNFPGRFSGRQFSNSRSEMNVSTLELGDSALYLCASSLGTSSYEQYFGPGTRLTVT.

The V call is TRBV7-3, the J call TRBJ1-5, with a possible D match to TRBD1 (6 bases). The CDR3 is 13 residues long. Germline CDR1 and CDR2: SGHTA and FQGTGA. Trimming took 5 bases from V and 4 from J, leaving 9 bases between them. CDR3 residues: CASSPDRNQPQHF. Written as DNA, the CDR3 is TGTGCCAGCAGCCCCGACAGGAATCAGCCCCAGCATTTT.

This clone was counted a few times. The V gene is TRBV20-1, the J gene TRBJ1-1; D gene unclear. V was clipped by 4 bases and J by 5 bases, with 8 bases between them. There are 11 residues in the CDR3. Germline CDR1 reads DFQATT; CDR2 reads SNEGSKA (reference sequence). The CDR3 sequence is CSAKGGTEAFF. CDR3 in DNA: TGCAGTGCTAAAGGAGGAACTGAAGCTTTCTTT.

The V gene is TRBV2, the J gene TRBJ2-1, with D maybe TRBD2 (6 bases). CDR1 SNHLY and CDR2 FYNNEI come from the germline V gene. The V gene lost 6 bases and the J gene lost 0 bases, with 9 bases spanning the gap. The CDR3 spans 14 residues. The CDR3 loop reads CASSRRGSYNEQFF. The CDR3 nucleotides are TGTGCCAGCAGCCGGAGGGGCTCCTACAATGAGCAGTTCTTC.

This clone was seen a handful of times. This chain uses TRBV5-1 with TRBJ1-5, with TRBD1 identical over 7 bases. The CDR3 is made up of 13 amino acids. The trim removed 4 bases at V and 5 bases at J, leaving 3 bases unmatched. Germline V gene lookup returns CDR1 SGHRS and CDR2 YFSETQ. CDR3 bases: TGCGCCAGCAGCCTTGACAGGGATCAGCCCCAGCATTTT. Its translation is CASSLDRDQPQHF. The whole variable domain, filled in from reference TRBV5-1 and TRBJ1-5, reads KAGVTQTPRYLIKTRGQQVTLSCSPISGHRSVSWYQQTPGQGLQFLFEYFSETQRNKGNFPGRFSGRQFSNSRSEMNVSTLELGDSALYLCASSLDRDQPQHFGDGTRLSIL.

V is TRBV28 and J is TRBJ1-2, with unresolved D. The CDR3 consists of 15 residues. The germline V gene has CDR1 MDHEN and CDR2 SYDVKM. The V end was cut by 2 bases, the J end by 0 bases, with 10 bases between. DNA for the CDR3: TGTGCCAGCAGTTTAACACCGAGGTCTAACTATGGCTACACCTTC. This gives the protein CASSLTPRSNYGYTF.

The genes are TRBV5-4 and TRBJ2-4; 11 nucleotides line up with TRBD1. The CDR3 is made up of 15 amino acids. Germline V lookup: CDR1 SGHNT, CDR2 YYREEE (reference sequence). With V trimmed by 4 bases and J by 4 bases, 4 bases remained unmatched. The CDR3 loop is CASSPGQGAKNIQYF. The CDR3 DNA follows: TGTGCCAGCAGCCCTGGACAGGGGGCTAAAAACATTCAGTACTTC.

The gene calls are TRBV7-3 and TRBJ2-1; 8 bases map to TRBD2. From germline, CDR1 is SGHTA and CDR2 FQGTGA. This CDR3 has 16 residues. J gave up 0 bases and V 2 bases, and 3 bases lay outside the gene matches. CDR3 bases: TGTGCCAGCAGCTTAGCGCTAGCGGGCTCCTACAATGAGCAGTTCTTC. Translation gives CASSLALAGSYNEQFF.

The table lists this clone with a few counts. The chain recombines TRBV30 with TRBJ1-5; D is ambiguous. This CDR3 spans 15 amino acids. Germline values: CDR1 GTSNPN, CDR2 SVGIG (reference sequence). The V and J ends lost 0 bases and 1 base respectively, with 10 bases between them. CDR3 sequence: CAWSVRELSNQPQHF. CDR3 sequence (DNA): TGTGCCTGGAGTGTTCGGGAACTGAGCAATCAGCCCCAGCATTTT. The full variable domain, in which reference TRBV30 and TRBJ1-5 provide the parts outside the CDR3, is SQTIHQWPATLVQPVGSPLSLECTVEGTSNPNLYWYRQAAGRGLQLLFYSVGIGQISSEVPQNLSASRPQDRQFILSSKKLLLSDSGFYLCAWSVRELSNQPQHFGDGTRLSIL.

This sequence joins TRBV16 and TRBJ2-1; a weak D match, TRBD1 (5 bases). Germline loops: CDR1 KGHSY, CDR2 FQNENV. The germline V and J ends were trimmed by 2 bases and 6 bases, with 17 bases remaining between them. This CDR3 has 16 residues. CDR3 coding DNA: TGTGCCAGCAGCCAAGGTCCGACAGTAAGTAGCAATGAGCAGTTCTTC. It specifies CASSQGPTVSSNEQFF.

V is TRBV15 and J is TRBJ2-1; TRBD2 might be the D (6 bases). This CDR3 has 14 amino acids. Germline values: CDR1 LNHNV, CDR2 YYDKDF (reference sequence). The V and J ends lost 5 bases and 7 bases respectively, with 15 bases between them. The CDR3 DNA is TGTGCCACCAGCCGATACCGGGGGATAAATGAGCAGTTCTTC. Amino acids: CATSRYRGINEQFF.

V gene TRBV7-2 combines with J gene TRBJ1-1, with D possibly matching TRBD1 (6 bases). Germline CDR1 SGHTA, CDR2 FQGNSA. V gave up 0 bases and J gave up 9 bases, with 14 bases separating them. The CDR3 runs to 14 residues. Written as DNA, the CDR3 is TGTGCCAGCAGCTTAGCGGAGCAGGGGAATAAAGCTTTCTTT. Translated: CASSLAEQGNKAFF.

The chain recombines TRBV14 with TRBJ1-1; D is perhaps TRBD1 (6 bases). The germline CDR1 and CDR2 sequences are SGHDN and FVKESK. CDR3 length: 13 residues. Between the trimmed V and J ends, which lost 2 bases and 6 bases, there was a span of 10 bases. CDR3: CASSQITGSEAFF. The CDR3 DNA reads TGTGCCAGCAGCCAAATTACAGGGTCTGAAGCTTTCTTT. Full variable domain (remainder filled in from reference TRBV14 and TRBJ1-1): EAGVTQFPSHSVIEKGQTVTLRCDPISGHDNLYWYRRVMGKEIKFLLHFVKESKQDESGMPNNRFLAERTGGTYSTLKVQPAELEDSGVYFCASSQITGSEAFFGQGTRLTVV.

This clone was detected only a few times. CDR3 amino acids: CAWSVSLSPEQYF. The CDR3 DNA follows: TGTGCCTGGAGTGTATCTCTTTCCCCCGAGCAGTACTTC. The chain recombines TRBV30 with TRBJ2-7; D is unresolved. Trimming stripped 0 bases from V and 6 bases from J, with 12 bases between. The CDR3 length is 13 residues. In germline, CDR1 is GTSNPN, CDR2 SVGIG (reference sequence).

On this clone itself: One end of the junction is discordant with germline, which a read error may explain. The gene calls are TRBV19 and TRBJ2-7; D is undetermined. The CDR3 is 13 amino acids. Germline lookup yields CDR1 LNHDA and CDR2 SQIVND (reference sequence). The CDR3 spells CASSTAVSYGQYF. The CDR3 bases are TGTGCCAGTAGCACGGCGGTATCCTACGGGCAGTACTTC.

This clone was detected only once. J is TRBJ2-7 and V is TRBV6-5; 7 nucleotides align to TRBD1. CDR3 length equals 13 residues. The germline V gene has CDR1 MNHEY and CDR2 SVGAGI. J gave up 6 bases and V 6 bases, and 8 bases lay outside the gene matches. The CDR3 is CASRATGFREQYF. The CDR3 DNA is TGTGCCAGCAGAGCGACAGGGTTCCGCGAGCAGTACTTC.

The chain links TRBV6-1 to TRBJ2-3; the D is unclear. Trimming shortened V by 4 bases and J by 5 bases, and 16 bases separated the two germline ends. Per the germline V gene, CDR1 is MNHNS and CDR2 is SASEGT. This CDR3 has 15 residues. The CDR3 loop reads CASSAGTRLIDTQYF. CDR3 bases: TGTGCCAGCAGTGCAGGTACCCGGTTGATAGATACGCAGTATTTT.

The rearrangement links TRBV5-1 to TRBJ1-2; a possible D gene is TRBD1 (6 bases). The CDR3 contains 15 residues. V was trimmed by 0 bases and J by 4 bases, leaving 13 bases between them. CDR1 is SGHRS, CDR2 YFSETQ, per germline. The CDR3 DNA sequence: TGCGCCAGCAGCTTGGCCTATGGACAGTCCTATGGCTACACCTTC. Protein: CASSLAYGQSYGYTF. The entire variable domain, with the rest obtained from reference TRBV5-1 and TRBJ1-2, is as follows: KAGVTQTPRYLIKTRGQQVTLSCSPISGHRSVSWYQQTPGQGLQFLFEYFSETQRNKGNFPGRFSGRQFSNSRSEMNVSTLELGDSALYLCASSLAYGQSYGYTFGSGTRLTVV.